There are a few counts of the clone carrying this TCR beta chain. This sample was taken from a study of blood T cell repertoires in COVID-19. Background on the study: Collection of acute and convalescent COVID-19 samples took place in the United States, Italy and Spain. In each case, the material was cDNA or gDNA derived from T cells, B-cell-depleted T cells, or PBMCs.

Germline V CDR1 and CDR2: MDHEN, SYDVKM. With 5 bases removed from V and 4 bases from J, the gap between germline ends came to 17 bases. The CDR3 is 15 residues long. Data came from immunoSEQ multiplex PCR; TCRdb stores just in-frame clones and leaves some out. The data contain roughly 250,000 clones, around 85% of them singletons. The V gene is TRBV28, the J gene TRBJ1-2, with D perhaps matching TRBD1 (5 bases). Sequences were obtained from peripheral blood. The receptor was isolated from a woman aged 40 to 55 with active or convalescent COVID-19. As DNA, the CDR3 is TGTGCCAGCAGTGTAAATAACCTCGGGGGCTATGGCTACACCTTC. This encodes CASSVNNLGGYGYTF.